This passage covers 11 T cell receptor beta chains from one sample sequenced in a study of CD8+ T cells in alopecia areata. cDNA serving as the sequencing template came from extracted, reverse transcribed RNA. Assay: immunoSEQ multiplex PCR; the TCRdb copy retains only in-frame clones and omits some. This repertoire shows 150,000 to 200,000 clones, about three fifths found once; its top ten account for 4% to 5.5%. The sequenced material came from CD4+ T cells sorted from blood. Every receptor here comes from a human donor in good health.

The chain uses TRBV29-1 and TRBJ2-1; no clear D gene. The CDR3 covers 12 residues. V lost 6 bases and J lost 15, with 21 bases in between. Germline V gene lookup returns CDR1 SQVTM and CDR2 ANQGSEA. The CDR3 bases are TGCAGCGTAGAAACCCAGGCCTACGCTCGGTTCTTC. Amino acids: CSVETQAYARFF.

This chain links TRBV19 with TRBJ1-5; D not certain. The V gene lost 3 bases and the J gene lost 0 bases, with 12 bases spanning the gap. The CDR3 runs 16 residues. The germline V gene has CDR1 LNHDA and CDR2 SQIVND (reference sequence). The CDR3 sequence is CASSIYASRSNQPQHF. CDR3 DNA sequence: TGTGCCAGTAGTATCTACGCATCGCGTAGCAATCAGCCCCAGCATTTT.

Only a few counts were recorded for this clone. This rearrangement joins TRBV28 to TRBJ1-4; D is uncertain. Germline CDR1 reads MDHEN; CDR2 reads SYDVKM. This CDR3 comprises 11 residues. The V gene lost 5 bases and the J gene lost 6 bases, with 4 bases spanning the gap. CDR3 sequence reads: CASSIYEKLFF. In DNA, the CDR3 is TGTGCCAGCAGTATTTATGAAAAACTGTTTTTT.

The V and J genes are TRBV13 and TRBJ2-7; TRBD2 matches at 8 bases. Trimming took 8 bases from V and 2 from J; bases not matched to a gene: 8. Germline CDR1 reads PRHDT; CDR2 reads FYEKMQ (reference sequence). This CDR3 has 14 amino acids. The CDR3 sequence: CASLRGGFPYEQYF. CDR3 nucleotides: TGTGCCAGCCTCCGGGGGGGTTTCCCCTACGAGCAGTACTTC. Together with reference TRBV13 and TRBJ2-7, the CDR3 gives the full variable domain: AAGVIQSPRHLIKEKRETATLKCYPIPRHDTVYWYQQGPGQDPQFLISFYEKMQSDKGSIPDRFSAQQFSDYHSELNMSSLELGDSALYFCASLRGGFPYEQYFGPGTRLTVT.

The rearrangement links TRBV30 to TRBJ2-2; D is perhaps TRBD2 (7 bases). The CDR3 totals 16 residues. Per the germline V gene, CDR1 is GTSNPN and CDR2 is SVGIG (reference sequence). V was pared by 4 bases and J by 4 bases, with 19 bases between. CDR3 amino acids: CAWIPGGVVFTGELFF. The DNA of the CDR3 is TGTGCCTGGATCCCGGGGGGCGTCGTGTTCACCGGGGAGCTGTTTTTT.

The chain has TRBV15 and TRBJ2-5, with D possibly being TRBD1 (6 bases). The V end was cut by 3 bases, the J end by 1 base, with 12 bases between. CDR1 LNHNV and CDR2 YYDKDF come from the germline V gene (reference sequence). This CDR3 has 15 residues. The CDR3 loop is CATSSFSGVQETQYF. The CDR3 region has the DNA TGTGCCACCAGCAGTTTCTCAGGGGTCCAAGAGACCCAGTACTTC.

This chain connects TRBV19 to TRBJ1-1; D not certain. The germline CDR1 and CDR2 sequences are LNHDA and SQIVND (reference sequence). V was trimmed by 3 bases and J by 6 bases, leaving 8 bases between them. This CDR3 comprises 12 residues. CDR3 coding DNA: TGTGCCAGTAGTATGCAAAGGTCTGAAGCTTTCTTT. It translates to CASSMQRSEAFF.

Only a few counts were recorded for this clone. CDR3 DNA sequence: TGTGCCAGCAGCTTCGTCCTAACCGGGGAGCTGTTTTTT. Amino acids: CASSFVLTGELFF. The rearrangement links TRBV5-4 to TRBJ2-2; D is unclear. The V gene's germline CDR1 is SGHNT and CDR2 YYREEE (reference sequence). This CDR3 comprises 13 residues. The germline V and J ends were trimmed by 2 bases and 5 bases, with 7 bases remaining between them.

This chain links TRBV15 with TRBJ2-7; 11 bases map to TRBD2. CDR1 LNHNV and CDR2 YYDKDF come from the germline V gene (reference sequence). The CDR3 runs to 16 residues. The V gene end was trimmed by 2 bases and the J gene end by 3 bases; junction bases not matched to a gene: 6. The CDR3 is CATSRPTSGSSYEQYF. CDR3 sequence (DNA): TGTGCCACCAGCAGACCTACTAGCGGGAGCAGCTACGAGCAGTACTTC.

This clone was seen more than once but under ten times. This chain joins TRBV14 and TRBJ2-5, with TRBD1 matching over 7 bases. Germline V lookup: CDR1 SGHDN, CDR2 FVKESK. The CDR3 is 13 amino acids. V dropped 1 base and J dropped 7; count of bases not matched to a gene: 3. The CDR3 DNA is TGTGCCAGCAGCCAAGGGACAGGTGGGACCCAGTACTTC. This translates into CASSQGTGGTQYF.

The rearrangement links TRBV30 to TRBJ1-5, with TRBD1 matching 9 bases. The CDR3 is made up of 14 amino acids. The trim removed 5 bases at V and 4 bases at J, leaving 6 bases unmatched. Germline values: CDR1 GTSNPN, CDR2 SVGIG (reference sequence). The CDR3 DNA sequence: TGTGCCTGGCGCATCGGACAGGGGAATCAGCCCCAGCATTTT. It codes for CAWRIGQGNQPQHF. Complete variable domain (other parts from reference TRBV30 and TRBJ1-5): SQTIHQWPATLVQPVGSPLSLECTVEGTSNPNLYWYRQAAGRGLQLLFYSVGIGQISSEVPQNLSASRPQDRQFILSSKKLLLSDSGFYLCAWRIGQGNQPQHFGDGTRLSIL.